Here is one T cell receptor (beta chain) with its context. Its binding antigen is unknown. Base qualities are missing; no much larger clone stands one base away. The library came from the immunoSEQ multiplex PCR assay. For the multiplex PCR, a mixture combining 60 forward primers for TCR Vbeta segments and 13 reverse primers for TCR Jbeta segments was used. The CDR3 region of rearranged TCR beta genes was amplified from genomic DNA by a multiplex PCR assay. Amplified TCR beta libraries were sequenced as 87-base-pair reads on the Illumina HiSeq System. The source study handled its data this way. In a later analysis, roughly 80 million unique TCR beta chains were counted across the 500 to 700 repertoires, and roughly 10 million of these chains were shared by at least two donors. A nearest-neighbor algorithm error-corrected the raw reads and collapsed the reads into unique sequences, merging closely related sequences to remove PCR and sequencing errors. To assign V, D and J gene segments, CDR3 sequences were aligned to IMGT reference sequences. For a sequence to be retained, at least a six-nucleotide match to both a V gene segment and a J gene segment was required. Rearrangements were called productive when the CDR3 lacked stop codons and stayed in frame with V and J; all others were non-productive. CDR3 was defined according to IMGT convention as the region running from the second conserved V-encoded cysteine to the conserved J-encoded phenylalanine. The earlier analysis of fewer than 750 of the donors excluded sequences that lacked an unambiguous match to a single V gene segment. In an earlier analysis of some 590 of the donors, a V segment was called functional when productive rearrangements were above 56.7%, and segregating when the standard deviation between donors exceeded 5%. A statistical classification framework was built for diagnosing cytomegalovirus status from the catalog of TCR beta chain sequences. V and J gene assignment, in a later analysis, came from comparing TCR nucleotide sequences with IMGT/GENE-DB human TR gene sequences. A later analysis assigned CDR3 sequences and most-parsimonious VDJ recombination scenarios with the TCRdist pipeline. A later analysis defined each TCR beta chain by its CDR3 amino acid sequence plus V-gene family, and excluded reads lacking a unique V-gene family. As a way to deal with suspected cross-contamination and a sequencing artifact, a later analysis dropped approximately 590 nucleotide sequences that were highly shared and had low generation probability. For each public chain, a later analysis derived a clonal expansion index from normalized ranks of inferred template counts within each repertoire. Generation probabilities in a later analysis came from a VDJ recombination model fitted to out-of-frame rearrangements, and those results were checked against IGoR. Hypergeometric tests were used in a later analysis to score TCR-TCR, TCR-HLA and TCR-CMV co-occurrence, with a repertoire-size bias correction applied to the TCR pairs. A later analysis estimated false discovery rates by permuting HLA or CMV assignments 20 times. In a later analysis, co-occurring TCRs were grouped with DBSCAN, and TCRdist sequence similarity was added when clustering was performed within HLA-allele-positive subsets. Co-occurrence clustering excluded repertoires with fewer than 30,000 or more than 120,000 public chains, plus five with anomalous nucleotide sharing. TCRdb obtained this table from immuneACCESS and retained in-frame rearrangements with V and J assigned. These tables miss some clones; where compared with another copy, unresolved V genes account for less than half of the shortfall, and the remainder is unexplained. V and J calls and clone size are those listed in that table; D and trimming were worked out from the DNA. This sample holds about 150,000 clones; around 79% were observed only once. About 0.66% of the sample rests with the top ten.

These data originate in a study of cytomegalovirus exposure and HLA in healthy donors (TCRdb year 2017). For the study in its entirety: In an earlier analysis of 550 to 750 of the donors, 250 to 300 Gb of sequence data and 90 million to 130 million unique TCR beta sequences from 180 million or so T cells were reported. Donor age, sex, ethnicity and CMV serostatus were compiled alongside the repertoire data. In addition to the first cohort of 650 to 750 subjects, a separate validation cohort of 120 different subjects was used. On average, around 240,000 unique TCR beta nucleotide sequences were sequenced per donor among 350 to 400 genotyped donors of the cohort, with 15% to 20% of those sequences being non-productive. An earlier analysis of around 580 of the donors used high-throughput TCR beta sequencing to judge whether each TCR beta V gene segment behaved as functional or pseudogenic. Every discovery cohort repertoire had been produced on one sequencing platform. HLA typing included class I and class II loci at four-digit resolution. Because of strong linkage in the cohort, a few DR-DQ haplotypes were treated as single units for association and clustering. The study aimed to test whether signatures of past pathogen exposure could be identified by cataloging public T cell receptors. Of the 398 genotyped donors, about 80% fell in the genetic ancestry cluster associated with self-reported Caucasian donors. High-throughput TCR immunosequencing, statistical association of individual TCRs with disease status, and machine learning were combined to predict cytomegalovirus infection status. In a later genetic analysis, genome-wide SNP genotypes for about three fifths of the 666 donors were used, and that subset was treated as a discovery cohort. In a later analysis, previously published TCR beta repertoires from 670 or so donors were re-analyzed and high-resolution HLA genotyping was added so that TCR occurrence patterns could be studied. The later analysis used no new phenotypic data to find candidate immune exposures, relying instead on TCR beta sequences and their occurrence across donors. About 300 gigabases of sequencing data and tens of millions of unique TCR sequences were included in an early release covering several hundred HLA-typed donors. The number of donors typed differed by locus, with 629-630 for A, B, C, DRB1 and DQB1, 522 for DQA1, approximately 570 for DPA1, and roughly 450 for DPB1. The study profiled the T cell repertoires of about 720 subjects by immunosequencing and related them to cytomegalovirus serostatus.

The paper as a whole reports these results and caveats: In an earlier analysis of approximately 590 of the donors, most TCR beta V segments were observed in productive rearrangements about 90% or about 30% of the time, broadly matching IMGT annotations. A later analysis reported that several top co-occurrence clusters appeared linked to parvovirus B19, influenza, CMV and Epstein-Barr virus. A later genetic analysis associated a missense DCLRE1C variant with V-gene and J-gene trimming of TCR beta chains, and an independent cohort replicated the association. Cytomegalovirus status was reported to be diagnosed by the classifier with high specificity and sensitivity in both the original and validation cohorts. In the study, around 150 TCR beta chains were listed as associated with cytomegalovirus. Because the 87-base-pair reads could not distinguish some IMGT-functional V segments, including TRBV6-2 and TRBV6-3, those segments were excluded. Linkage disequilibrium might explain the correlated functional status among segregating V segments, but an unknown experimental factor could not be excluded. The authors suggested that the approach could potentially be extended to other disease states and immunological phenotypes. A further reported finding was that TCR beta sequences accurately predicted the HLA-A and HLA-B alleles for most subjects in the first cohort. Because HLA typing was unavailable for some donors at each locus, only the typed subset was used in association tests. The cohort was sequenced for TCR beta chains only, and without alpha or paired-chain data the features that could be detected were limited. At a false discovery rate of 0.05, a later analysis linked 15,000 to 20,000 TCR beta sequences to specific HLA alleles. In a later genetic analysis, fewer N-insertions in productive TCRs were reported among donors in an Asian-associated ancestry cluster than the roughly 670-donor mean. In vitro tests confirmed that a few of the cytomegalovirus-associated TCR beta chains recognize cytomegalovirus antigens. Most TCR sequences were seen in very few donors, while some public TCRs were found in many individuals. A later analysis found that HLA-associated TCR beta chains were more clonally expanded and had lower generation probabilities than equally common non-associated chains. A group of highly shared sequence variants was considered likely to be a technical artifact of the sequencing pipeline. Some 15 rarely observed V segments, including chromosome 9 orphons, were excluded from the earlier analysis of several hundred of the donors because counts were too low. A later analysis found that most CMV-associated TCR beta chains appeared HLA-restricted, with HLA associations seemingly driven largely by CMV exposure. Strong co-occurrence of HLA alleles, especially DR and DQ, made assigning TCR associations to individual alleles difficult. A later analysis found that TCR association rates varied across HLA loci, with DRB1 alleles showing the most associated TCRs and HLA-C alleles the fewest. The presence/absence analyses assumed that sequencing depth was roughly uniform across donors, and that assumption may not be true. For the cohort, immune exposure information was limited to CMV serostatus.

Reading from cysteine to phenylalanine, the CDR3 counts 14 amino acids. CDR3 DNA is the only sequence kept; it has 42 bases, read in frame from the first base. The trim is 3 bases for V and 1 base for J, with a gap of 9 bases between the germline ends. The germline V gene provides CDR1 MNHEY and CDR2 SVGAGI. The cohort consisted of 600 to 700 healthy bone marrow donors. All cohort members were sampled while nominally healthy, although unrecorded immune exposures were likely present. The donor tested CMV seronegative, placing the donor among the 352 seronegative members of the cohort. Each donor provided a peripheral blood sample, and peripheral blood mononuclear cells were used for TCR beta sequencing. Genomic DNA extraction from the blood cell samples was performed with the Qiagen DNeasy Blood Extraction Kit.

This clonotype originated in a male donor in good health and CMV-seronegative. Sequenced input: PBMCs. The rearranged segments are TRBV6-5 and TRBJ2-5, with the D gene not confidently named. The sequenced DNA: TGTGCCAGCAGTTATGGGCTGTTCCAAGAGACCCAGTACTTC. Its translation reads: CASSYGLFQETQYF.